This T cell receptor beta chain was identified during a study of blood T cells in healthy people across ages. This CDR3 region has 18 residues. Germline V gene lookup returns CDR1 KGHDR and CDR2 SFDVKD. The authors ran a second PCR of roughly 6 to 12 cycles using a sample-barcoded 5' primer and a J-beta primer mix. MiXCR was run by TCRdb on the 5' RACE reads, yielding one entry per CDR3 protein. This table has 800,000 to 900,000 distinct CDR3 sequences, 62% appearing once. The clonotype originates from a man aged 25 to 45 in good health. The chain uses TRBV24-1 and TRBJ2-1; possibly TRBD2 for D (6 bases). The better agreement between TRBJ2-7 and the DNA end casts doubt on the J call. Sequenced: blood. The CDR3 protein is CATSDSPGRAGTYNEQYF. The CDR3 coding sequence is TGTGCCACCAGTGATTCCCCTGGTCGCGCGGGGACCTACAATGAGCAGTACTTC.